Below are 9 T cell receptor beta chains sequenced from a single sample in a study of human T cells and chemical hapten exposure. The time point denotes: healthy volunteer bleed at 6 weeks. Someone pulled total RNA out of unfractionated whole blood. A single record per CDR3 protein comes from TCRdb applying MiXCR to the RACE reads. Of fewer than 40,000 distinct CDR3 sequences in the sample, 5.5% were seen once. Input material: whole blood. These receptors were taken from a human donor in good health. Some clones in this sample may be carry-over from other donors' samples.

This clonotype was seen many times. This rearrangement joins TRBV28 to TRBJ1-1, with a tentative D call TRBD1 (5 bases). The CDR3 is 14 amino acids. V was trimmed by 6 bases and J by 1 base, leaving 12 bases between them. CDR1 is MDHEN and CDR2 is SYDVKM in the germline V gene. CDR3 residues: CASSSDGTNTEAFF. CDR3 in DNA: TGTGCCAGCAGCTCCGACGGGACGAACACTGAAGCTTTCTTT.

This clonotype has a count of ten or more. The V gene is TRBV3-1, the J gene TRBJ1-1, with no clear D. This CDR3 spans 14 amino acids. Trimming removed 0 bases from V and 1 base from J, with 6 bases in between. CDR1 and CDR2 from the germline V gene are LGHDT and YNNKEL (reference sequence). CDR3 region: CASSQDWGNTEAFF. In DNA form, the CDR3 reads TGTGCCAGCAGCCAAGACTGGGGGAACACTGAAGCTTTCTTT.

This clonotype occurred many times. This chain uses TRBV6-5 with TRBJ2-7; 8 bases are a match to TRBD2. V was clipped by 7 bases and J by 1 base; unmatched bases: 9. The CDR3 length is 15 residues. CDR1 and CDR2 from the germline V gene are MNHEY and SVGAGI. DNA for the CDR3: TGTGCCAGCAAACCGGGACTAGGGGCTTCCTACGAGCAGTACTTC. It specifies CASKPGLGASYEQYF.

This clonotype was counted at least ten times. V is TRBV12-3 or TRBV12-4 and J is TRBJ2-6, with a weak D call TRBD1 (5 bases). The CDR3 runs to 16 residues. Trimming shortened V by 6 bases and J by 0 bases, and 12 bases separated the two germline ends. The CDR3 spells CASSLQGGSGANVLTF. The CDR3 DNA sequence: TGTGCCAGCAGCTTGCAGGGTGGCTCTGGGGCCAACGTCCTGACTTTC.

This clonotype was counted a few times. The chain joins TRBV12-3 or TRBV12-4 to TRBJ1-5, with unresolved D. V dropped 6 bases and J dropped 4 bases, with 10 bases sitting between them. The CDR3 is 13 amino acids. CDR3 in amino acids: CASSYASNQPQHF. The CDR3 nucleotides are TGTGCCAGCAGCTACGCGTCAAATCAGCCCCAGCATTTT.

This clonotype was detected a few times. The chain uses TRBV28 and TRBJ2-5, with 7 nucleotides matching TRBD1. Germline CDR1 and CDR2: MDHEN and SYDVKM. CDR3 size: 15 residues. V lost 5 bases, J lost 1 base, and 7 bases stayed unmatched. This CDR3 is CASSRGQATQETQYF. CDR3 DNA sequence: TGTGCCAGCAGTCGTGGACAGGCGACCCAAGAGACCCAGTACTTC. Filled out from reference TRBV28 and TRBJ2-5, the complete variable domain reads DVKVTQSSRYLVKRTGEKVFLECVQDMDHENMFWYRQDPGLGLRLIYFSYDVKMKEKGDIPEGYSVSREKKERFSLILESASTNQTSMYLCASSRGQATQETQYFGPGTRLLVL.

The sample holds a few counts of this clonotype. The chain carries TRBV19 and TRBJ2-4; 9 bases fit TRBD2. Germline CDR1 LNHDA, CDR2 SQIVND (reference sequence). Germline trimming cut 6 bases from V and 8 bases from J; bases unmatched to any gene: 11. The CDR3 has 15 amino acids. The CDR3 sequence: CASRLYSGGSDIQYF. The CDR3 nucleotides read TGTGCCAGTAGGCTCTATAGCGGGGGATCGGACATTCAGTACTTC.

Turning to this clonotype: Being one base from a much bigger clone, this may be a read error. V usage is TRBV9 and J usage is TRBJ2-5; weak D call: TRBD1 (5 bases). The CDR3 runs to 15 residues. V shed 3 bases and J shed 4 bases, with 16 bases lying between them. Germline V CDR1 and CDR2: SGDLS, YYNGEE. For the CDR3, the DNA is TGTGCCAGCAGCGGAAAAACAGGATTTAGAGAGACCCAGTACTTC. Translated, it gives CASSGKTGFRETQYF.

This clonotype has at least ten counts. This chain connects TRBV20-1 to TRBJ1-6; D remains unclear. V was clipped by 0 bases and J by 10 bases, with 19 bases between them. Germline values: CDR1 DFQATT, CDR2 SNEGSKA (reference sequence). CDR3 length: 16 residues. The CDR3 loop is CSARDPRTNLGSPLHF. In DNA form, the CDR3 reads TGCAGTGCTAGAGATCCCAGGACCAACCTAGGATCACCCCTCCACTTT.